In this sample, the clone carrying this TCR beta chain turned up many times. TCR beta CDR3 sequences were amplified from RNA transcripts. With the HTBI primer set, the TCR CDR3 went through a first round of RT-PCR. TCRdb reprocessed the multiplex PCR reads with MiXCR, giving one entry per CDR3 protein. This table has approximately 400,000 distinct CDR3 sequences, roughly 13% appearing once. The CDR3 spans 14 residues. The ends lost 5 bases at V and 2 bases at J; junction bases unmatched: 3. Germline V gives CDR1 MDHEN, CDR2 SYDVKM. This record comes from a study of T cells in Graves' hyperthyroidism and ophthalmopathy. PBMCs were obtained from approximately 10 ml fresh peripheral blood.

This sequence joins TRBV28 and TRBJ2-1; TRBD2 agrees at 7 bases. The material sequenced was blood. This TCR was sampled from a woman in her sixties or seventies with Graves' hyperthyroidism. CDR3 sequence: CASSPGTTYNEQFF. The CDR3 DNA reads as TGTGCCAGCAGTCCAGGGACTACCTACAATGAGCAGTTCTTC.